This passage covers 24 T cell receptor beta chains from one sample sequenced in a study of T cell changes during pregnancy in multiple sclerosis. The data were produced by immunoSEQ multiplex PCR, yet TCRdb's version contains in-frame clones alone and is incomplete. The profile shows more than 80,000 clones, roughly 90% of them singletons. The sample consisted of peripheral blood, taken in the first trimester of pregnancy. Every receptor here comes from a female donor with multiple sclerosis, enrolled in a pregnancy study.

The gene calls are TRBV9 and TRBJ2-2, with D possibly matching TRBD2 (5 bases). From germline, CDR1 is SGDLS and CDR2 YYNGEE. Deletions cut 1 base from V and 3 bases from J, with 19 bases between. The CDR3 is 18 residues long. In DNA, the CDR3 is TGTGCCAGCAGCGTAAGCGGACCTCGGGGTAGGGACACCGGGGAGCTGTTTTTT. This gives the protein CASSVSGPRGRDTGELFF.

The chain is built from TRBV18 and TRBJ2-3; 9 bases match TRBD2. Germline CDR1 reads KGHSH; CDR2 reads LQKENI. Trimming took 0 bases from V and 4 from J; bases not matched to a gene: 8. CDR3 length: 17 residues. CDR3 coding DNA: TGTGCCAGCTCACCACCGTCAGTAGCGGGAGTCGCAGATACGCAGTATTTT. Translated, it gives CASSPPSVAGVADTQYF.

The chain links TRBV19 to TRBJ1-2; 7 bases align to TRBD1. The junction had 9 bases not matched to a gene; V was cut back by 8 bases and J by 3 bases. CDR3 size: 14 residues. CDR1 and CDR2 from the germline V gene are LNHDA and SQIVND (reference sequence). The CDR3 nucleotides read TGTGCCAGTCAGAGTGACAGGGTCGACTATGGCTACACCTTC. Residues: CASQSDRVDYGYTF. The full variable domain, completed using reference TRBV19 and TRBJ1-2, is DGGITQSPKYLFRKEGQNVTLSCEQNLNHDAMYWYRQDPGQGLRLIYYSQIVNDFQKGDIAEGYSVSREKKESFPLTVTSAQKNPTAFYLCASQSDRVDYGYTFGSGTRLTVV.

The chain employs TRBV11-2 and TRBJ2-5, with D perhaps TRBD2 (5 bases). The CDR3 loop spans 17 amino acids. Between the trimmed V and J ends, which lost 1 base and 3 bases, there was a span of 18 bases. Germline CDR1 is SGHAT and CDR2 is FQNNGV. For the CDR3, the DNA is TGTGCCAGCAGCTTAGGGCGGGTAGGAGTGGAAAAAGAGACCCAGTACTTC. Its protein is CASSLGRVGVEKETQYF.

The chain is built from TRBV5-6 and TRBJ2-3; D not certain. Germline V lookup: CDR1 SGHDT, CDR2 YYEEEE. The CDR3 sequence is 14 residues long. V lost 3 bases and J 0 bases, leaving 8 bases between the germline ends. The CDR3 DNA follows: TGTGCCAGCAGCTCCGGTCCTAGCACAGATACGCAGTATTTT. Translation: CASSSGPSTDTQYF.

For the CDR3, the DNA is TGTGCCAGCAGAACCTATGGGACAGGGGCCCCCAATGAGCAGTTCTTC. It codes for CASRTYGTGAPNEQFF. The chain recombines TRBV28 with TRBJ2-1, with 10 positions matching TRBD1. Trimming took 6 bases from V and 6 from J; bases not matched to a gene: 11. Per germline, CDR1 MDHEN and CDR2 SYDVKM. The length of the CDR3 is 16 residues.

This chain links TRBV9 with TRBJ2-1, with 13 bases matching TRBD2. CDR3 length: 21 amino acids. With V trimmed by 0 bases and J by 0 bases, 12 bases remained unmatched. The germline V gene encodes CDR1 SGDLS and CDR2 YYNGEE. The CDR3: CASSVGLPGLAGRTSYNEQFF. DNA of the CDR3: TGTGCCAGCAGCGTAGGTTTACCGGGACTAGCGGGAAGGACCTCCTACAATGAGCAGTTCTTC.

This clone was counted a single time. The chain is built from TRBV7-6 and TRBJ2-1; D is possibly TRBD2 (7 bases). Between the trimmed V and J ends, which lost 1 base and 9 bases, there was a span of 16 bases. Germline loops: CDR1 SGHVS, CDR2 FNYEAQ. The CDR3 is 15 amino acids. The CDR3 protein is CASSLGYRGAREQFF. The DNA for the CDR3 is TGTGCCAGCAGCTTAGGCTATCGGGGGGCGCGTGAGCAGTTCTTC.

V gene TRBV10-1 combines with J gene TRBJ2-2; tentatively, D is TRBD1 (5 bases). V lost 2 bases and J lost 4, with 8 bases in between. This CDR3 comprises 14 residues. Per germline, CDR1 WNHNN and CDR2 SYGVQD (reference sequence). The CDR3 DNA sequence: TGCGCCAGCAGTGAGACAGGATCCACCGGGGAGCTGTTTTTT. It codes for CASSETGSTGELFF.

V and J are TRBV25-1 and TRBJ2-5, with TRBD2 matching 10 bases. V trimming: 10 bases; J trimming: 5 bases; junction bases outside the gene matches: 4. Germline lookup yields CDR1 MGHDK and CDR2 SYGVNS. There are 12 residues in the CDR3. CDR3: CAISGRLETQYF. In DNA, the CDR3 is TGTGCCATTAGCGGGAGGTTGGAGACCCAGTACTTC.

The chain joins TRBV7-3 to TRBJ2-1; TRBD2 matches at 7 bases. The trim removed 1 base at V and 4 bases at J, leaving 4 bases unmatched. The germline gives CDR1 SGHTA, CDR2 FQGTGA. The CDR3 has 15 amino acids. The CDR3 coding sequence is TGTGCCAGCAGCTTAAACCCAGCGGGGTACAATGAGCAGTTCTTC. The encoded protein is CASSLNPAGYNEQFF.

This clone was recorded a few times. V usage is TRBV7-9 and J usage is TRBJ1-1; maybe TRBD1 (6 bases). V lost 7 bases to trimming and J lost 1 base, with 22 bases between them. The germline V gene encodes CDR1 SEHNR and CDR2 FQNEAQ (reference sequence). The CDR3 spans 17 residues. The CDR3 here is CASTTLGQGKTNTEAFF. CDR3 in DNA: TGTGCCAGCACCACGCTGGGGCAGGGGAAAACGAACACTGAAGCTTTCTTT.

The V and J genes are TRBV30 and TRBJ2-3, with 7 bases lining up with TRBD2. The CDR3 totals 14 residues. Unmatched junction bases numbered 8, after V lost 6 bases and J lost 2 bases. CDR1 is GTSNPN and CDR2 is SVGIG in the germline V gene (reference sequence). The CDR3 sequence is CACSSGPITDTQYF. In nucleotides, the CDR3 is TGTGCCTGTTCTAGCGGCCCAATCACAGATACGCAGTATTTT. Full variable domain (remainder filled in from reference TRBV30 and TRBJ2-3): SQTIHQWPATLVQPVGSPLSLECTVEGTSNPNLYWYRQAAGRGLQLLFYSVGIGQISSEVPQNLSASRPQDRQFILSSKKLLLSDSGFYLCACSSGPITDTQYFGPGTRLTVL.

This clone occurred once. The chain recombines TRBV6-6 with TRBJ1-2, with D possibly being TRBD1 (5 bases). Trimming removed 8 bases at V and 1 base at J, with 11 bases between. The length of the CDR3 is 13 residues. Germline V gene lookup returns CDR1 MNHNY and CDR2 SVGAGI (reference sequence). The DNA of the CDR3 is TGTGCCAGCCTCCGGGGGGGTAACTATGGCTACACCTTC. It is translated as CASLRGGNYGYTF.

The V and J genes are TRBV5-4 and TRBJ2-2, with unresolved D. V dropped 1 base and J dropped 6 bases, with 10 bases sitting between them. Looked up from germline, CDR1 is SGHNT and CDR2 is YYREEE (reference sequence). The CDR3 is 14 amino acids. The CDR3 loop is CASSLPGRPGELFF. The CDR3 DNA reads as TGTGCCAGCAGCTTGCCAGGTAGACCCGGGGAGCTGTTTTTT.

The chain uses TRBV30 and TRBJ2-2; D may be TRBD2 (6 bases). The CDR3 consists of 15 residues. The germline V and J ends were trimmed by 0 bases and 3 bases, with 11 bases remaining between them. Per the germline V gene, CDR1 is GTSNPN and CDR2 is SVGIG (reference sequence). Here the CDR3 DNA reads TGTGCCTGGAGTGTAGCGGGCAGATACACCGGGGAGCTGTTTTTT. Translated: CAWSVAGRYTGELFF.

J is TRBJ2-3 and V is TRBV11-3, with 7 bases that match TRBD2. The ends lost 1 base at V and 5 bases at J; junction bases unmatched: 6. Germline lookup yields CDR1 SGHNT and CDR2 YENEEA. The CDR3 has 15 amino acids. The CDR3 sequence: CASSLGLASGDTQYF. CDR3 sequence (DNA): TGTGCCAGCAGCTTAGGCTTAGCTAGCGGAGATACGCAGTATTTT. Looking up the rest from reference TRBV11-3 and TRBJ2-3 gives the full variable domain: EAGVVQSPRYKIIEKKQPVAFWCNPISGHNTLYWYLQNLGQGPELLIRYENEEAVDDSQLPKDRFSAERLKGVDSTLKIQPAELGDSAVYLCASSLGLASGDTQYFGPGTRLTVL.

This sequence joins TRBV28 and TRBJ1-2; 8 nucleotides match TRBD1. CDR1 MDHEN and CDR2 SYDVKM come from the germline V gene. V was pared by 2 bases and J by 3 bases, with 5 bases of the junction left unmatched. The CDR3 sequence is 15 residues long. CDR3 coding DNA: TGTGCCAGCAGTTTACATGACAGGGGTCACTATGGCTACACCTTC. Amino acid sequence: CASSLHDRGHYGYTF.

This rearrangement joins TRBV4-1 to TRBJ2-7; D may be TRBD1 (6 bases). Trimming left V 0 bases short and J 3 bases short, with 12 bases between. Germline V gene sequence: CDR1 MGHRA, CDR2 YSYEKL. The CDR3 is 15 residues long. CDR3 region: CASSQDSGQSYEQYF. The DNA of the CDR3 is TGCGCCAGCAGCCAAGATAGTGGACAGAGCTACGAGCAGTACTTC.

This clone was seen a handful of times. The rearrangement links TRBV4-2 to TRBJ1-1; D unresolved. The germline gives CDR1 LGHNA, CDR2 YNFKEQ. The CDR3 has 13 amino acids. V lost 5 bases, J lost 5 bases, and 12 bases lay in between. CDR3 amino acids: CASSVSGRTEAFF. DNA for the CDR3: TGTGCCAGCAGCGTGAGCGGGAGAACTGAAGCTTTCTTT.

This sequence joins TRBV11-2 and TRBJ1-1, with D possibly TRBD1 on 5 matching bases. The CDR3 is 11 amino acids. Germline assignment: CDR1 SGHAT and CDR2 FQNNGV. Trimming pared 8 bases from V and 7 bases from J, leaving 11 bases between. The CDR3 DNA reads TGTGCCAGCGGGGCTCGGAATGAAGCTTTCTTT. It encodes CASGARNEAFF.

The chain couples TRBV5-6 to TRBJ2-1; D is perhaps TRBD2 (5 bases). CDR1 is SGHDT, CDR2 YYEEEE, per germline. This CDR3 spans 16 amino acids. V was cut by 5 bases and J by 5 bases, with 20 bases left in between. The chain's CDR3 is CASSSELGVLHNEQFF. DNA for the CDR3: TGTGCCAGCAGTTCGGAATTGGGAGTTTTACACAATGAGCAGTTCTTC.

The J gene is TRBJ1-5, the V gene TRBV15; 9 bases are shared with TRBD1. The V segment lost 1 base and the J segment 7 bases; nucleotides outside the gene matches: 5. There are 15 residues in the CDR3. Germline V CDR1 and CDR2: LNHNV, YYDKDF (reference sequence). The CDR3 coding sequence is TGTGCCACCAGCAGAGGGGACAGGGAGGGACAGCCCCAGCATTTT. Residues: CATSRGDREGQPQHF.

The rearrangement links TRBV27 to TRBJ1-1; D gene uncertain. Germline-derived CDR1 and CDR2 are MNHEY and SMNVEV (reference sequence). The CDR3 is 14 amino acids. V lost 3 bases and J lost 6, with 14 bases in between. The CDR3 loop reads CASSFQAGSPEAFF. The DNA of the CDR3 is TGTGCCAGCAGTTTCCAGGCCGGGAGCCCTGAAGCTTTCTTT.